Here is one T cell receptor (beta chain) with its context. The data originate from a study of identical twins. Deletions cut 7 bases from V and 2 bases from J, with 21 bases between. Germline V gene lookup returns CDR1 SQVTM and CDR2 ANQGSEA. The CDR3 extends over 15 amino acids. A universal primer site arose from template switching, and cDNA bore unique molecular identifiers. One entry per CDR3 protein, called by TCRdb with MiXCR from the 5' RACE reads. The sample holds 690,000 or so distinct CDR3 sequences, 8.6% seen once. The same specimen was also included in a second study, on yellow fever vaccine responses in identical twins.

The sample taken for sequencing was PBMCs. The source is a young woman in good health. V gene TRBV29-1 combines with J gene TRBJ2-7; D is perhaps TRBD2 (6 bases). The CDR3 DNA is TGCAGCGCTACCCTGCCGGGACTGAAAACCTACGAGCAGTACTTC. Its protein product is CSATLPGLKTYEQYF.